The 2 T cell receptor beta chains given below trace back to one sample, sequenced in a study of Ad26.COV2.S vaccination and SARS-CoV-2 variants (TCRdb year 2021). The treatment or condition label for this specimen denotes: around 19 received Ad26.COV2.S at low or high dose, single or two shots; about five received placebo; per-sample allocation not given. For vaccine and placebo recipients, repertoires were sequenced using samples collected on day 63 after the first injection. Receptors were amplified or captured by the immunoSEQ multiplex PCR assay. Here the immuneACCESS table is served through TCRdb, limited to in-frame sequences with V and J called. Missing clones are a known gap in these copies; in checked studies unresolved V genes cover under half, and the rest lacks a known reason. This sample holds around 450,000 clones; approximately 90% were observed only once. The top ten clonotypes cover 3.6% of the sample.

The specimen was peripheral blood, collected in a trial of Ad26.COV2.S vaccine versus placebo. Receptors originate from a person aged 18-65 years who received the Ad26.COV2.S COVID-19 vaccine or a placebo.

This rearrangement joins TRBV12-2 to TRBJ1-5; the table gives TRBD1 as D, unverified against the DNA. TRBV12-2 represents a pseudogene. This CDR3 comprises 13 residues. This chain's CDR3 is CASRLRGNQPQHF. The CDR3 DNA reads TGTGCAAGTCGCTTAAGGGGGAATCAGCCCCAGCATTTT.

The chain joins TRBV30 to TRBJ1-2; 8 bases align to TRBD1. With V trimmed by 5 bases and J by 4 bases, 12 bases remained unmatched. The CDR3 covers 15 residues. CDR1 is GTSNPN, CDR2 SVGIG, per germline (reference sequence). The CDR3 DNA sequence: TGTGCCTGGGCCTCTCACAGGGGGAGCCTCTATGGCTACACCTTC. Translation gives CAWASHRGSLYGYTF.